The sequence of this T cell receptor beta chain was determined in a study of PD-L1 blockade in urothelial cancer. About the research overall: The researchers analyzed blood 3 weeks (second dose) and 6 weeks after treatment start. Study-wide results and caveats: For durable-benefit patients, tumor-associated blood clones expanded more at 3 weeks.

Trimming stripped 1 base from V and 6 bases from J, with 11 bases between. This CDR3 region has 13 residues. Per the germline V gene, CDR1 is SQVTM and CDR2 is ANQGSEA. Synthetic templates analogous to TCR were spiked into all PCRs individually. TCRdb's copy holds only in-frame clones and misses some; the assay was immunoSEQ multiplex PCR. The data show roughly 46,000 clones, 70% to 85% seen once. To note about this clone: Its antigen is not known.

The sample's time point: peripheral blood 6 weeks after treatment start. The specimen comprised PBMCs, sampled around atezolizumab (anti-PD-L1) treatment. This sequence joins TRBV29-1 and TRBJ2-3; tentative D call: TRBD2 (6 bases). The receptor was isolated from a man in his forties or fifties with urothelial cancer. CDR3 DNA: TGCAGCGTTGAAGGGGAAGCGGGTGATACGCAGTATTTT. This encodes CSVEGEAGDTQYF.